A selection of T cell receptor beta chains follows, all from one sample in a study of OX40 agonist ivuxolimab in advanced cancers. Assay: immunoSEQ multiplex PCR; the TCRdb copy retains only in-frame clones and omits some. The data show about 85,000 clones, around 80% seen once. Specimen: CD4+ or CD8+ T cells sorted from blood, collected in a trial of the OX40 agonist ivuxolimab. Receptors were obtained from an adult with an advanced solid tumor such as melanoma, head and neck, liver or kidney cancer. CDR3s include the opening cysteine and the closing phenylalanine or tryptophan. The order of the fields is V gene, clone size, D gene, J gene, CDR3 DNA, CDR3 protein. D genes are given only for firm matches. Some rows have no size entry. The others give once, few or many, or a class for an expanded clone.

TRBV2	-	-	TRBJ1-6	TGTGCCATATATCCCCAGGGAAAGGGATATAATTCACCCCTCCACTTT	CAIYPQGKGYNSPLHF
TRBV28	-	-	TRBJ2-1	TGTGCCAGCAGTTCAGGGGGGAGCTCTCCTTACAATGAGCAGTTCTTC	CASSSGGSSPYNEQFF
TRBV30	once	-	TRBJ2-5	TGTGCCTGGGAAGGGCGAGAGACCCAGTACTTC	CAWEGRETQYF
TRBV5-6	-	-	TRBJ2-1	TGTGCCAGCAGCCAAACAGGGCGGTTAGGGTACAATGAGCAGTTCTTC	CASSQTGRLGYNEQFF
TRBV5-1	-	-	TRBJ2-6	TGCGCCAGCAGCGTAGAGACTTGGGGGGCCAACGTCCTGACTTTC	CASSVETWGANVLTF
TRBV29-1	once	-	TRBJ2-1	TGCAGCGTTGAAGACCTGGGGGCGGAGAGCTCCTACAATGAGCAGTTCTTC	CSVEDLGAESSYNEQFF
TRBV11-2	few	-	TRBJ1-6	TGTGCCAGCAGCTTAGCCGAGTACGGAGATTCACCCCTCCACTTT	CASSLAEYGDSPLHF
TRBV6-6	-	TRBD1	TRBJ2-1	TGTGCCAGCAGTTACCGTTCCAGGGGGACTGAGCAGTTCTTC	CASSYRSRGTEQFF
TRBV28	-	-	TRBJ2-1	TGTGCCAGCAGTTCCTCCCCCAGTGTGCGGAGTGATGAGCAGTTCTTC	CASSSSPSVRSDEQFF
TRBV28	few	TRBD1	TRBJ1-5	TGTGCCAGCAGTTCAGGGGGGAGCAATCAGCCCCAGCATTTT	CASSSGGSNQPQHF
TRBV27	-	-	TRBJ1-1	TGTGCCAGCAGAACACAGGCGAACACTGAAGCTTTCTTT	CASRTQANTEAFF
TRBV4-2	-	-	TRBJ2-3	TGTGCCAGCAGCCAAGTTATGGCCCAGGGCGAATGGTTGGCCACAGATACGCAGTATTTT	CASSQVMAQGEWLATDTQYF
TRBV11-2	-	-	TRBJ1-1	TGTGCCAGCACCTTTATAACTGAAGCTTTCTTT	CASTFITEAFF
TRBV5-4	-	-	TRBJ2-1	TGTGCCAGCAGCTTGTCCCTATACAATGAGCAGTTCTTC	CASSLSLYNEQFF
TRBV29-1	-	TRBD2	TRBJ2-3	TGCAGCGTTGGGGGGGGGTCAGATACGCAGTATTTT	CSVGGGSDTQYF
TRBV7-6	-	-	TRBJ1-4	TGTGCCAGCAGCCGGAGACAGGCCTTCAAAACAACTAATGAAAAACTGTTTTTT	CASSRRQAFKTTNEKLFF
TRBV19	-	TRBD2	TRBJ2-7	TGTGCCAGTAGTTCGGGACTAGCGGGATATGAGCAGTACTTC	CASSSGLAGYEQYF
TRBV30	-	-	TRBJ2-7	TGTGCCTGGAGTGACTACCTTAGCTCCTACGAGCAGTACTTC	CAWSDYLSSYEQYF
TRBV7-2	-	-	TRBJ1-5	TGTGCCAGCAGCTTAAGTGGGCTCAGCAATCAGCCCCAGCATTTT	CASSLSGLSNQPQHF
TRBV11-3	-	-	TRBJ2-2	TGTGCCAGCAGCTCTACCCCTCTGGCGGGGAGAACCGGGGAGCTGTTTTTT	CASSSTPLAGRTGELFF
TRBV6-5	-	TRBD2	TRBJ2-2	TGTGCCAGCAGTTACAGACTAGCGGGGTCCGGGGAGCTGTTTTTT	CASSYRLAGSGELFF
TRBV18	-	TRBD1	TRBJ2-1	TGTGCCAGCTCACCTAACAGGGGCATGGGGTTCTTC	CASSPNRGMGFF
TRBV19	-	-	TRBJ1-3	TGTGCCAGTAGTATTTATGGGACACGAGGAAACACCATATATTTT	CASSIYGTRGNTIYF
TRBV10-1	once	TRBD2	TRBJ2-2	TGCGCCAGCACCTCGGGGGGGCGAACCGGGGAGCTGTTTTTT	CASTSGGRTGELFF
TRBV5-4	-	TRBD2	TRBJ2-5	TGTGCCAGCAGCTTGCCTAGCGGGGGGGCCGGGCGACGCCAAGAGACCCAGTACTTC	CASSLPSGGAGRRQETQYF
TRBV11-2	-	-	TRBJ2-7	TGTGCCAGCAGCTTAGTCAGGGGCGGCTACGAGCAGTACTTC	CASSLVRGGYEQYF
TRBV19	-	-	TRBJ1-2	TGTGCCAGTAGTGGAACACGAGCCCCTCTTAACTATGGCTACACCTTC	CASSGTRAPLNYGYTF
TRBV11-3	-	TRBD1	TRBJ2-5	TGTGCCAGCAGCCTAGGGGGACAGGGGAGGGAGACCCAGTACTTC	CASSLGGQGRETQYF
TRBV15	-	-	TRBJ2-3	TGTGCCACCAGCTCCGGGGGCTTAGCGGCCCTAAGAACGGTAGATACGCAGTATTTT	CATSSGGLAALRTVDTQYF
TRBV27	-	-	TRBJ1-2	TGTGCCAGCAGCCAGGTGTGGAGGGGCCATGGCTACACCTTC	CASSQVWRGHGYTF
TRBV7-6	-	-	TRBJ2-2	TGTGCCAGCCTACCCTTGGGCTACACCGGGGAGCTGTTTTTT	CASLPLGYTGELFF
TRBV28	-	-	TRBJ2-7	TGTGCCAGCAGTTTACTGGAGGGGAGCTCCTACGAGCAGTACTTC	CASSLLEGSSYEQYF
TRBV9	-	TRBD2	TRBJ2-5	TGTGCCAGCAGCGCTGGGACTAGCCAAGAGACCCAGTACTTC	CASSAGTSQETQYF
TRBV5-4	-	-	TRBJ2-5	TGTGCCAGCAGCTTCGAGGGACCGCGGGAGACCCAGTACTTC	CASSFEGPRETQYF
TRBV27	-	TRBD2	TRBJ2-3	TGTGCCAGCAGTCACAGGACTAGCGGGATTGAAGGAGATACGCAGTATTTT	CASSHRTSGIEGDTQYF
TRBV5-1	-	TRBD1	TRBJ1-5	TGCGCCAGCAGCTTGGATGGGACAGCTAATCAGCCCCAGCATTTT	CASSLDGTANQPQHF
TRBV29-1	-	-	TRBJ2-7	TGCAGCGTTGAAGGGTCACTAGGCGGCTACGAGCAGTACTTC	CSVEGSLGGYEQYF
TRBV28	-	-	TRBJ1-5	TGTGCCACCCAGACCCGGGATTATAGCAATCAGCCCCAGCATTTT	CATQTRDYSNQPQHF
TRBV6-1	-	-	TRBJ2-2	TGTGCCAGCAGGCCCAGACACGCGAACACCGGGGAGCTGTTTTTT	CASRPRHANTGELFF
TRBV13	-	TRBD1	TRBJ1-5	TGTGCCAGCAGCTTAGGTGGGACAGGGGCCCAGCCCCAGCATTTT	CASSLGGTGAQPQHF
TRBV30	-	-	TRBJ1-4	TGTGCCTGGGATTCAGGGAATGAAAAACTGTTTTTT	CAWDSGNEKLFF
TRBV19	-	-	TRBJ1-1	TGTGCCAGTATCGGAGGGATTTCAGCTTTCTTT	CASIGGISAFF
TRBV4-2	-	-	TRBJ2-2	TGTGCCAGCAGCCATGGGCAGGTGAACACCGGGGAGCTGTTTTTT	CASSHGQVNTGELFF
TRBV28	-	-	TRBJ2-7	TGTGCCAGCAGTCCTTGGCGGAGCACCTACGAGCAGTACTTC	CASSPWRSTYEQYF
TRBV9	-	TRBD2	TRBJ2-1	TGTGCCAGCAGCCCAGGGTCTAGCGGTACCTACAATGAGCAGTTCTTC	CASSPGSSGTYNEQFF
TRBV6-1	once	TRBD1	TRBJ1-6	TGTGCCAGCAGTCGGGGACAGGGAAATTCACCCCTCCACTTT	CASSRGQGNSPLHF
TRBV5-1	-	-	TRBJ1-1	TGCGCCAGCAGCTTCCAGGGGCCGAACACTGAAGCTTTCTTT	CASSFQGPNTEAFF
TRBV15	once	TRBD1	TRBJ1-1	TGTGCCACCAGCACCGGACCTGACAGGGTGAACACTGAAGCTTTCTTT	CATSTGPDRVNTEAFF
TRBV18	-	-	TRBJ2-3	TGTGCCAGCTCACCAGTCGGCGGTCCTAGCACAGATACGCAGTATTTT	CASSPVGGPSTDTQYF
TRBV5-1	-	TRBD2	TRBJ2-1	TGCGCCAGCGGCCTACTCAGCGGGAGGGCCGATGAGCAGTTCTTC	CASGLLSGRADEQFF
TRBV5-4	-	TRBD1	TRBJ1-1	TGTGCCAGCAGCTTGGACAGGGGCAGGAACACTGAAGCTTTCTTT	CASSLDRGRNTEAFF
TRBV18	-	TRBD1	TRBJ1-4	TGTGCCAGCTCACCACAGCCACAGGGGACTAATGAAAAACTGTTTTTT	CASSPQPQGTNEKLFF
TRBV27	-	-	TRBJ1-2	TGTGCCAGCAGTTTATGGGCCAACTATGGCTACACCTTC	CASSLWANYGYTF